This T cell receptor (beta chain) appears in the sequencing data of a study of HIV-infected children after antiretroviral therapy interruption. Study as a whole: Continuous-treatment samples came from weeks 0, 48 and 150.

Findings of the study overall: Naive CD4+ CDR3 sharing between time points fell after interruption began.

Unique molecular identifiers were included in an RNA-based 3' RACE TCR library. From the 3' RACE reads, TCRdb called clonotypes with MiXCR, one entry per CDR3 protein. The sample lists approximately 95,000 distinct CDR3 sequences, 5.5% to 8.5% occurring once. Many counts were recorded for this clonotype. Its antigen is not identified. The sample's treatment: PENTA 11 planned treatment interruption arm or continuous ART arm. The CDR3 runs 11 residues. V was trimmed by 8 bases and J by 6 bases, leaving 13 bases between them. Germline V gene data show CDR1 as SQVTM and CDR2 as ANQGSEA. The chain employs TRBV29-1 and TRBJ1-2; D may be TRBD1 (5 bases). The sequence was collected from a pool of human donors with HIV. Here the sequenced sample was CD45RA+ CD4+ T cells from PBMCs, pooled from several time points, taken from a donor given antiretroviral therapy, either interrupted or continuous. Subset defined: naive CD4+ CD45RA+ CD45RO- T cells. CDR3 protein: CSSAQGNGYTF. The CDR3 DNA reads TGCAGCAGTGCCCAGGGAAATGGCTACACCTTC.